This note documents a single T cell receptor (beta chain) sequence. This entry comes from a study of blood T cells in healthy people across ages. A J-beta primer mix and a sample-barcoded 5' primer were used in a second PCR of about 7 to 12 cycles. Tags on each cDNA molecule came from a template-switch adaptor with 12 random nucleotides. A single record per CDR3 protein comes from TCRdb applying MiXCR to the 5' RACE reads. The sample shows fewer than 2,000,000 distinct CDR3 sequences, about 31% of them seen only once. After removal of 3 bases from V and 8 bases from J, the junction contained 10 bases not matched to a gene. Looked up from germline, CDR1 is DFQATT and CDR2 is SNEGSKA (reference sequence). There are 15 residues in the CDR3. The donors, healthy Caucasians from Russia, were aged about 6 to 90.

The specimen was blood. The chain recombines TRBV20-1 with TRBJ1-4; TRBD1 agrees at 9 bases. This TCR was sampled from a woman in her 30s in good health. CDR3 region: CSARDTGGAGEKLFF. For the CDR3, the DNA is TGCAGTGCTAGGGACACAGGGGGCGCTGGGGAAAAACTGTTTTTT.